This passage covers 25 T cell receptor beta chains from one sample sequenced in a study of blood T cell repertoires in COVID-19. This table comes from immunoSEQ multiplex PCR, and its TCRdb copy is limited to in-frame clones, with some not included. The table has 55,000 to 80,000 clones, 70% to 85% seen once. Sequenced sample: peripheral blood. The source of these receptors is a man in his 60s with acute or convalescent COVID-19.

The V gene is TRBV27, the J gene TRBJ1-5; 10 positions match TRBD1. This CDR3 is 18 amino acids long. CDR1 and CDR2 (germline): MNHEY, SMNVEV (reference sequence). V was pared by 2 bases and J by 2 bases, with 9 bases of the junction left unmatched. This CDR3 is CASSLQGQGLGGNQPQHF. The CDR3, as DNA: TGTGCCAGCAGTTTACAGGGACAGGGGTTGGGGGGCAATCAGCCCCAGCATTTT.

The V gene is TRBV11-2, the J gene TRBJ2-3, with D possibly TRBD2 on 6 matching bases. Germline V gives CDR1 SGHAT, CDR2 FQNNGV. V shed 1 base and J shed 2 bases, with 7 bases lying between them. This CDR3 region has 14 residues. The chain's CDR3 is CASSLAGLTDTQYF. The CDR3 DNA reads TGTGCCAGCAGCTTAGCGGGACTCACAGATACGCAGTATTTT.

The chain links TRBV19 to TRBJ2-1, with TRBD2 matching over 10 bases. The trim removed 2 bases at V and 4 bases at J, leaving 14 bases unmatched. Germline V gives CDR1 LNHDA, CDR2 SQIVND (reference sequence). The CDR3 is 19 amino acids. The CDR3 nucleotides are TGTGCCAGTAGTATACCGAGCGGGAGGGGGAAGGGCTATTACAATGAGCAGTTCTTC. Translated: CASSIPSGRGKGYYNEQFF. Full variable domain (missing parts from reference TRBV19 and TRBJ2-1): DGGITQSPKYLFRKEGQNVTLSCEQNLNHDAMYWYRQDPGQGLRLIYYSQIVNDFQKGDIAEGYSVSREKKESFPLTVTSAQKNPTAFYLCASSIPSGRGKGYYNEQFFGPGTRLTVL.

J is TRBJ1-3 and V is TRBV15; possible D gene TRBD1, 5 bases. Trimming took 0 bases from V and 0 from J, leaving 6 bases between them. Looked up from germline, CDR1 is LNHNV and CDR2 is YYDKDF (reference sequence). The CDR3 consists of 15 residues. CDR3 loop: CATSRDRGSGNTIYF. The DNA of the CDR3 is TGTGCCACCAGCAGAGATAGGGGCTCTGGAAACACCATATATTTT.

The V gene is TRBV9, the J gene TRBJ1-5, with TRBD1 identical over 10 bases. V dropped 4 bases and J dropped 7; count of bases not matched to a gene: 2. Germline V lookup: CDR1 SGDLS, CDR2 YYNGEE. The CDR3 extends over 13 amino acids. The CDR3 loop is CASSPTGGQPQHF. DNA of the CDR3: TGTGCCAGCAGCCCGACAGGGGGCCAGCCCCAGCATTTT.

The J gene is TRBJ2-7, the V gene TRBV18; maybe TRBD2 (6 bases). CDR3 length: 15 residues. V shed 4 bases and J shed 0 bases, with 13 bases lying between them. From germline, CDR1 is KGHSH and CDR2 LQKENI. The CDR3 region has the DNA TGTGCCAGCTCACGAGGCGGGGCCGCCTCCTACGAGCAGTACTTC. Encoded protein: CASSRGGAASYEQYF.

The gene calls are TRBV4-3 and TRBJ1-3; D perhaps matches TRBD1 (5 bases). The CDR3 consists of 15 residues. Germline V gene lookup returns CDR1 LGHNA and CDR2 YSLEER. V was trimmed by 0 bases and J by 0 bases, leaving 6 bases between them. As DNA, the CDR3 is TGCGCCAGCAGCCAAGACACAGGCTCTGGAAACACCATATATTTT. Amino acids: CASSQDTGSGNTIYF.

Only a few counts were recorded for this clone. This chain links TRBV28 with TRBJ1-5, with D possibly being TRBD1 (6 bases). Germline CDR1 is MDHEN and CDR2 is SYDVKM. The CDR3 extends over 13 amino acids. The ends were cut back, 3 bases at V and 6 bases at J, with 9 bases in the middle. CDR3 protein: CASSLGHSQPQHF. CDR3 DNA: TGTGCCAGCAGTTTGGGACACTCTCAGCCCCAGCATTTT.

The genes are TRBV7-8 and TRBJ2-2, with 9 bases aligning to TRBD1. The CDR3 extends over 14 amino acids. Unmatched junction bases numbered 6, after V lost 6 bases and J lost 7 bases. CDR1 and CDR2 from the germline V gene are SGHVS and FQNEAQ. CDR3 in amino acids: CASRPRQGDGELFF. CDR3 nucleotide sequence: TGTGCCAGCAGACCAAGACAGGGGGACGGGGAGCTGTTTTTT.

V gene TRBV14 combines with J gene TRBJ2-7; D might be TRBD2 (5 bases). Germline lookup yields CDR1 SGHDN and CDR2 FVKESK. The CDR3 loop spans 15 amino acids. V lost 0 bases and J 8 bases, leaving 17 bases between the germline ends. In DNA, the CDR3 is TGTGCCAGCAGCCAAGATTCGATCGGGGTCATCAAGCAGTACTTC. This gives the protein CASSQDSIGVIKQYF. The full variable domain, in which reference TRBV14 and TRBJ2-7 provide the parts outside the CDR3, is EAGVTQFPSHSVIEKGQTVTLRCDPISGHDNLYWYRRVMGKEIKFLLHFVKESKQDESGMPNNRFLAERTGGTYSTLKVQPAELEDSGVYFCASSQDSIGVIKQYFGPGTRLTVT.

V gene TRBV27 combines with J gene TRBJ1-6; TRBD1 matches 7 bases. The CDR3 contains 15 residues. Per germline, CDR1 MNHEY and CDR2 SMNVEV (reference sequence). V lost 4 bases, J lost 9 bases, and 9 bases stayed unmatched. The chain's CDR3 is CASSSTGVAFSPLHF. The CDR3 coding sequence is TGTGCCAGCAGTTCAACAGGGGTGGCTTTTTCACCCCTCCACTTT.

The chain carries TRBV6-5 and TRBJ1-2; no clear D gene. This CDR3 contains 13 residues. The ends were cut back, 6 bases at V and 5 bases at J, with 13 bases in the middle. Germline values: CDR1 MNHEY, CDR2 SVGAGI. DNA of the CDR3: TGTGCCAGCAGCCAAGACACTCTTTATGGCTACACCTTC. Translation: CASSQDTLYGYTF.

CDR3: CASSLRTTRDYNEQFF. The CDR3 coding sequence is TGTGCCAGCAGCTTAAGGACTACAAGGGACTACAATGAGCAGTTCTTC. V gene TRBV5-8 combines with J gene TRBJ2-1; possibly TRBD2 for D (6 bases). CDR3 length: 16 amino acids. The germline CDR1 and CDR2 sequences are SGHTS and YDEGEE. The germline V and J ends were trimmed by 2 bases and 3 bases, with 15 bases remaining between them.

The chain joins TRBV7-9 to TRBJ1-4; 7 bases match TRBD1. The CDR3 runs to 14 residues. Germline CDR1 SEHNR, CDR2 FQNEAQ (reference sequence). V shed 6 bases and J 7 bases; nucleotides not matched to a gene: 8. The CDR3, as DNA: TGTGCCAGCAGACCGGACAGGCTAGTTGAAAAACTGTTTTTT. This sequence encodes CASRPDRLVEKLFF.

CDR3 sequence (DNA): TGTGCCAGCAGCACTCACCCAGGGGGCGCGGAGTTCTTC. It specifies CASSTHPGGAEFF. The chain carries TRBV11-3 and TRBJ2-1; 8 bases match TRBD1. The J segment lost 14 bases and the V segment lost 5 bases, leaving 11 bases of the junction unmatched. CDR3 size: 13 residues. Germline CDR1 SGHNT, CDR2 YENEEA.

The chain couples TRBV19 to TRBJ2-2, with 7 bases identical to TRBD1. The length of the CDR3 is 17 residues. V was clipped by 5 bases and J by 0 bases; unmatched bases: 9. CDR1 LNHDA and CDR2 SQIVND come from the germline V gene (reference sequence). The DNA of the CDR3 is TGTGCCAGTAGTTGGGACAGCGATACTGCGAACACCGGGGAGCTGTTTTTT. It translates to CASSWDSDTANTGELFF.

This clone was observed a few times. This sequence joins TRBV13 and TRBJ2-5, with TRBD1 identical over 8 bases. This CDR3 region has 15 residues. V lost 5 bases and J lost 4; bases outside the gene matches: 9. Germline V CDR1 and CDR2: PRHDT, FYEKMQ (reference sequence). The CDR3 nucleotides read TGTGCCAGCAGCCCCACCCGGACAGGGCGAGAGACCCAGTACTTC. Protein: CASSPTRTGRETQYF.

This clone was detected a few times. The chain carries TRBV28 and TRBJ2-2, with D hard to call. V lost 7 bases, J lost 6 bases, and 12 bases lay in between. CDR3 length: 13 amino acids. CDR1 and CDR2 from the germline V gene are MDHEN and SYDVKM. This chain's CDR3 is CASKLISPGELFF. In DNA form, the CDR3 reads TGTGCCAGCAAACTCATAAGTCCCGGGGAGCTGTTTTTT.

The rearrangement links TRBV18 to TRBJ2-2, with 10 positions matching TRBD1. CDR3 length: 17 residues. Germline V lookup: CDR1 KGHSH, CDR2 LQKENI. V trimming: 4 bases; J trimming: 3 bases; junction bases outside the gene matches: 8. CDR3 region: CASSLDMGQGHTGELFF. As DNA, the CDR3 is TGTGCCAGCTCACTTGATATGGGACAGGGGCACACCGGGGAGCTGTTTTTT.

This sequence joins TRBV27 and TRBJ2-3; the match to TRBD2 covers 16 bases. The germline V gene encodes CDR1 MNHEY and CDR2 SMNVEV (reference sequence). V dropped 2 bases and J dropped 4; count of bases not matched to a gene: 0. This CDR3 region has 16 residues. CDR3 sequence (DNA): TGTGCCAGCAGTTTAGGGACTAGCGGGAGGGCAGATACGCAGTATTTT. Its translation is CASSLGTSGRADTQYF.

This clone has just one count. This chain joins TRBV5-4 and TRBJ1-6, with 10 bases aligning to TRBD1. The CDR3 has 17 residues. V was clipped by 1 base and J by 4 bases; unmatched bases: 5. From germline, CDR1 is SGHNT and CDR2 YYREEE (reference sequence). The CDR3 sequence: CASSLSRGQGYNSPLHF. CDR3 bases: TGTGCCAGCAGCTTGTCCAGGGGACAGGGGTATAATTCACCCCTCCACTTT.

V gene TRBV9 combines with J gene TRBJ2-2; a weak D match, TRBD1 (5 bases). Germline CDR1 and CDR2: SGDLS and YYNGEE. V lost 2 bases and J lost 4, with 9 bases in between. The CDR3 totals 14 residues. CDR3 amino acids: CASSVLGVTGELFF. For the CDR3, the DNA is TGTGCCAGCAGCGTTTTAGGGGTCACCGGGGAGCTGTTTTTT.

V and J are TRBV28 and TRBJ2-7, with a weak D call TRBD1 (5 bases). V was trimmed by 3 bases and J by 1 base, leaving 16 bases between them. Germline values: CDR1 MDHEN, CDR2 SYDVKM. This CDR3 region has 16 residues. DNA of the CDR3: TGTGCCAGCAGTTTCTATTCTAACAGGCCGTCCTACGAGCAGTACTTC. Its protein is CASSFYSNRPSYEQYF.

The chain combines TRBV3-1 (or the pseudogene TRBV3-2) with TRBJ1-2; D is perhaps TRBD1 (6 bases). Trimming removed 0 bases at V and 4 bases at J, with 12 bases between. This CDR3 is built from 15 residues. CDR1 and CDR2 from the germline V gene are LGHDT and YNNKEL (reference sequence). The CDR3 nucleotides read TGTGCCAGCAGCCAAGATTCCACAGGGCCCTATGGCTACACCTTC. Translated, it gives CASSQDSTGPYGYTF.

This chain joins TRBV24-1 and TRBJ2-1; 8 bases are a match to TRBD2. Germline lookup yields CDR1 KGHDR and CDR2 SFDVKD. The junction had 11 bases not matched to a gene; V was cut back by 9 bases and J by 5 bases. The CDR3 covers 15 residues. CDR3 DNA sequence: TGTGCCACCGAAGGTCGGGAGGGCCTTAACAATGAGCAGTTCTTC. Its protein is CATEGREGLNNEQFF.